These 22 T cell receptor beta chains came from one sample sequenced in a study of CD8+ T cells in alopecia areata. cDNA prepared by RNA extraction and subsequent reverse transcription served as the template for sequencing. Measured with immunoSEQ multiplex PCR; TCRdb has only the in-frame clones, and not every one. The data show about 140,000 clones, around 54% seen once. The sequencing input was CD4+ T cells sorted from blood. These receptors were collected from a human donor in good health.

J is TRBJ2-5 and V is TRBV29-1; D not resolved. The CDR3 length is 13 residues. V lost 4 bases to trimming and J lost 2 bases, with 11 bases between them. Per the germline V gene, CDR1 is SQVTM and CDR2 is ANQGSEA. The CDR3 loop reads CSVAPRMQETQYF. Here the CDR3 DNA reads TGCAGCGTTGCACCCAGGATGCAAGAGACCCAGTACTTC.

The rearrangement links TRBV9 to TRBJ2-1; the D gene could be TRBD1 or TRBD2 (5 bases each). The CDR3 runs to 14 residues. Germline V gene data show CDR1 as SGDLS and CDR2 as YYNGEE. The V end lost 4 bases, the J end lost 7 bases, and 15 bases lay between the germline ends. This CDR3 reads CASSYQEGWNEQFF. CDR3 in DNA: TGTGCCAGCAGCTACCAAGAGGGGTGGAATGAGCAGTTCTTC.

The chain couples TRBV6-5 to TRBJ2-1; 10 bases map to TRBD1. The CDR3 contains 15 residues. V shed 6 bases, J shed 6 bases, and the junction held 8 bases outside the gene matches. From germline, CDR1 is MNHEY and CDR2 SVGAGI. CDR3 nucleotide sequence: TGTGCCAGCAGCCGGGGACAGGGGCCCGGCAATGAGCAGTTCTTC. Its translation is CASSRGQGPGNEQFF.

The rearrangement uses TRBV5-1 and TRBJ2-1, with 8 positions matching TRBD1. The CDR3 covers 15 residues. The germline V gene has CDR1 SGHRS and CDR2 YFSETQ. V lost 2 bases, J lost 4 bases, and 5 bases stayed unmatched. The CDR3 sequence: CASSFPGQAYNEQFF. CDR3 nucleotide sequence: TGCGCCAGCAGCTTCCCGGGACAGGCTTACAATGAGCAGTTCTTC.

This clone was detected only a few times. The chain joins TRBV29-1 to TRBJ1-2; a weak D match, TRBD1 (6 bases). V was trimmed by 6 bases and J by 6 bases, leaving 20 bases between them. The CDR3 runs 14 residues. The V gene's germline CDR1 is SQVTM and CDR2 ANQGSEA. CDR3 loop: CSVTSGVAWDGYTF. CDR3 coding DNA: TGCAGCGTGACCTCAGGGGTGGCCTGGGATGGCTACACCTTC.

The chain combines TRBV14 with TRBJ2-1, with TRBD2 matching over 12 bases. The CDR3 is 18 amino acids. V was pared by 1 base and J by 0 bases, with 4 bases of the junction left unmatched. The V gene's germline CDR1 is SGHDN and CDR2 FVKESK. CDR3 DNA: TGTGCCAGCAGCCAAGGCCTAGCGGGAGGGAGCTCCTACAATGAGCAGTTCTTC. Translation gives CASSQGLAGGSSYNEQFF. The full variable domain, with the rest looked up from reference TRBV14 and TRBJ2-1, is EAGVTQFPSHSVIEKGQTVTLRCDPISGHDNLYWYRRVMGKEIKFLLHFVKESKQDESGMPNNRFLAERTGGTYSTLKVQPAELEDSGVYFCASSQGLAGGSSYNEQFFGPGTRLTVL.

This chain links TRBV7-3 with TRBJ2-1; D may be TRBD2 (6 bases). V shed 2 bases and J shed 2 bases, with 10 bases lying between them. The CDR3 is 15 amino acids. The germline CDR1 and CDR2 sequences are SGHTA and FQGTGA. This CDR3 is CASSLGSGTYNEQFF. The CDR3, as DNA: TGTGCCAGCAGCTTAGGTAGCGGAACCTACAATGAGCAGTTCTTC.

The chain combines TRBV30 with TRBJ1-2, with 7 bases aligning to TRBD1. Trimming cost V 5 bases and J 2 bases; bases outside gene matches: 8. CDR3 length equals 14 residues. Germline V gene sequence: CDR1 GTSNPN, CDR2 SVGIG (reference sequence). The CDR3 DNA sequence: TGTGCCTGGTTATCAGACAGGGACAACTATGGCTACACCTTC. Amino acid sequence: CAWLSDRDNYGYTF.

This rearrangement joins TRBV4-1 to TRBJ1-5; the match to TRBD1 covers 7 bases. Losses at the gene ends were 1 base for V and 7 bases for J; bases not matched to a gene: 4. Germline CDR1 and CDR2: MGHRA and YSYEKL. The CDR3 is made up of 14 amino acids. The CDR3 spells CASSQGQGAQPQHF. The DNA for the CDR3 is TGCGCCAGCAGCCAAGGACAGGGCGCCCAGCCCCAGCATTTT.

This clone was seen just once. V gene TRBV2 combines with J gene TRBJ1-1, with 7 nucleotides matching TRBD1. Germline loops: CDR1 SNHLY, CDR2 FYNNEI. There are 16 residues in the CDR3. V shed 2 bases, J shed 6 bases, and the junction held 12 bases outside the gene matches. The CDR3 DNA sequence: TGTGCCAGCAGTGAATCAGGGGGATATCGGCGCCCTGAAGCTTTCTTT. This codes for CASSESGGYRRPEAFF. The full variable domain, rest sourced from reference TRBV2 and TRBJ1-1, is EPEVTQTPSHQVTQMGQEVILRCVPISNHLYFYWYRQILGQKVEFLVSFYNNEISEKSEIFDDQFSVERPDGSNFTLKIRSTKLEDSAMYFCASSESGGYRRPEAFFGQGTRLTVV.

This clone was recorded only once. The DNA for the CDR3 is TGTGCCAGCAGCTCTCCCCGCTTCCTGTCGGGAGCTGGGGCCAACGTCCTGACTTTC. Residues: CASSSPRFLSGAGANVLTF. The chain joins TRBV28 to TRBJ2-6; D might be TRBD2 (6 bases). V was trimmed by 6 bases and J by 2 bases, leaving 23 bases between them. Germline CDR1 is MDHEN and CDR2 is SYDVKM. The CDR3 has 19 residues.

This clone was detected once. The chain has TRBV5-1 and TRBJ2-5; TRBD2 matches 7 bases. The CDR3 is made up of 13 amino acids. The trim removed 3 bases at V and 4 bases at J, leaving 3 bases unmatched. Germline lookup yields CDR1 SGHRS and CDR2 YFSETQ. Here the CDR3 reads CASSSASGETQYF. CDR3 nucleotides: TGCGCCAGCAGCTCTGCTAGCGGAGAGACCCAGTACTTC. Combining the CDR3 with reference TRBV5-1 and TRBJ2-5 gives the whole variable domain KAGVTQTPRYLIKTRGQQVTLSCSPISGHRSVSWYQQTPGQGLQFLFEYFSETQRNKGNFPGRFSGRQFSNSRSEMNVSTLELGDSALYLCASSSASGETQYFGPGTRLLVL.

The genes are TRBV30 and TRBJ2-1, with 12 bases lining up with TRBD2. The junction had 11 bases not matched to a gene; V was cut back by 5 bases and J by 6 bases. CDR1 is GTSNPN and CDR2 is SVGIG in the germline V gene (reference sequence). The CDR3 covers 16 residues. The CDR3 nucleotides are TGTGCCTGGGAATTTAGACTAGCGGGAGCGCTCAATGAGCAGTTCTTC. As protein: CAWEFRLAGALNEQFF.

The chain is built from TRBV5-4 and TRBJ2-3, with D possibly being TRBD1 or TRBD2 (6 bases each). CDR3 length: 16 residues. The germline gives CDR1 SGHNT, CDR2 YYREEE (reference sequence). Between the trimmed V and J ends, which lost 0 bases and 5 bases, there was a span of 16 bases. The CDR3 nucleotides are TGTGCCAGCAGCTTGGCCGGCCGGGGGCGGGGAGATACGCAGTATTTT. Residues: CASSLAGRGRGDTQYF.

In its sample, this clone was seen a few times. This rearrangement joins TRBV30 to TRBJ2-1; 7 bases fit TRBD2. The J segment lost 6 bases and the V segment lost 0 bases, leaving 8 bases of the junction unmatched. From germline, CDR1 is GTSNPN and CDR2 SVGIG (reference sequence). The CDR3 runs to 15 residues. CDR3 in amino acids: CAWSVWGRAANEQFF. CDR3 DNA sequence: TGTGCCTGGAGTGTATGGGGGAGGGCCGCCAATGAGCAGTTCTTC.

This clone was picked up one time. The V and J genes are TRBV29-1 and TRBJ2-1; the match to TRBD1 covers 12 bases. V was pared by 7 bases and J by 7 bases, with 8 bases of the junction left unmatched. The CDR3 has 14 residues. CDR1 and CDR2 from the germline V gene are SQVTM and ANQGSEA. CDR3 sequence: CSAPGTGGRNEQFF. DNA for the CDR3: TGCAGCGCCCCCGGGACAGGGGGCAGGAATGAGCAGTTCTTC.

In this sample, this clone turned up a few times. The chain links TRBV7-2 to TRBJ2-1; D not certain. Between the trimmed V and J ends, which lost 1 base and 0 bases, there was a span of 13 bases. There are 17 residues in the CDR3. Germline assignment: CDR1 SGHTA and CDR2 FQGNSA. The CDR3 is CASSLDLDPSSYNEQFF. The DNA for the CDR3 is TGTGCCAGCAGCTTAGATCTAGACCCGAGCTCCTACAATGAGCAGTTCTTC.

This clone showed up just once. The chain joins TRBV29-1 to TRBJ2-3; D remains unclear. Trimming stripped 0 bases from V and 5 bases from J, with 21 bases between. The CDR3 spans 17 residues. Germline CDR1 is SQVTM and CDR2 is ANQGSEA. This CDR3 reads CSVEDESLSSGVDTQYF. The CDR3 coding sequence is TGCAGCGTTGAAGATGAGTCACTATCCTCGGGCGTAGATACGCAGTATTTT.

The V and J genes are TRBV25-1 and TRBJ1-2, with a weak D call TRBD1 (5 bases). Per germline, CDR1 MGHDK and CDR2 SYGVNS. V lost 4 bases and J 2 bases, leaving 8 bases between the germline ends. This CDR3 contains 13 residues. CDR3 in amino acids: CASSAAGNYGYTF. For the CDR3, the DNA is TGTGCCAGCAGTGCGGCAGGGAACTATGGCTACACCTTC.

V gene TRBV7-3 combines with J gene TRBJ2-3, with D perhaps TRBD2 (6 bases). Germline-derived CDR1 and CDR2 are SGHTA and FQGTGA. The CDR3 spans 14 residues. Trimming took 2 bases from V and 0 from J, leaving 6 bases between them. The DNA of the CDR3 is TGTGCCAGCAGCTTAGGGACTAGCACAGATACGCAGTATTTT. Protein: CASSLGTSTDTQYF.

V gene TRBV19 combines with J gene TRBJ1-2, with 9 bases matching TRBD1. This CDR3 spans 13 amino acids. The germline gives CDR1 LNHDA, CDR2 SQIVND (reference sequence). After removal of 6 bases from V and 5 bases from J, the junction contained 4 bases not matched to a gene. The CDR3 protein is CASREQGAYGYTF. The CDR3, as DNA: TGTGCCAGTAGAGAACAGGGGGCGTATGGCTACACCTTC.

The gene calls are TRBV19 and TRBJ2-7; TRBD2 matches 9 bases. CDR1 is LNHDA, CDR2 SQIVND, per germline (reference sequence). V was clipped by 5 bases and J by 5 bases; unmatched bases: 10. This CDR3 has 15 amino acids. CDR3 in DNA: TGTGCCAGTAGTCCTGGAGGCGGGAGGGCCGACGAGCAGTACTTC. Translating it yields CASSPGGGRADEQYF. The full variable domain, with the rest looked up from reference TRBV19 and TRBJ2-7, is DGGITQSPKYLFRKEGQNVTLSCEQNLNHDAMYWYRQDPGQGLRLIYYSQIVNDFQKGDIAEGYSVSREKKESFPLTVTSAQKNPTAFYLCASSPGGGRADEQYFGPGTRLTVT.